The rows below give T cell receptor beta chains drawn from one sample of a study of cytomegalovirus exposure and HLA in healthy donors. This table comes from immunoSEQ multiplex PCR, and its TCRdb copy is limited to in-frame clones, with some not included. The sample comprises about 34,000 clones, roughly two thirds of which are singletons, and 10% rests with the top ten. Sequenced input: PBMCs. These receptor sequences come from a man aged 40-50 years in good health and CMV-seropositive. Each CDR3 is given with its conserved first and last residue. A D gene is named only where the DNA matches it firmly. Rows may omit the clone size; those that give it use once, few, many or a size class.

j_call d_call v_call clone_size cdr3_aa cdr3_nt
TRBJ2-2 TRBD1 TRBV12-5 NA CASGLPWDRNTGELFF TGTGCTAGTGGTCTCCCTTGGGACAGGAACACCGGGGAGCTGTTTTTT
TRBJ1-6 TRBD1 TRBV18 NA CASSPRDRNNSPLHF TGTGCCAGCTCACCAAGGGACAGGAATAATTCACCCCTCCACTTT
TRBJ2-5 TRBD2 TRBV11-2 NA CASSSARLAGAQETQYF TGTGCCAGCAGCTCCGCCCGACTAGCGGGGGCACAAGAGACCCAGTACTTC
TRBJ2-1 TRBD2 TRBV7-2 NA CASSLERGTSYNEQFF TGTGCCAGCAGCTTAGAGCGGGGGACTTCCTACAATGAGCAGTTCTTC
TRBJ2-5 NA TRBV6-5 NA CASRGGQRRQETQYF TGTGCCAGCAGGGGGGGGCAGCGGCGCCAAGAGACCCAGTACTTC
TRBJ1-2 TRBD1 TRBV28 NA CASSFSAGGYSGYTF TGTGCCAGCAGTTTCAGTGCAGGGGGATATTCGGGCTACACCTTC
TRBJ1-1 NA TRBV11-2 NA CASSLVETGNTEAFF TGTGCCAGCAGCTTAGTGGAGACAGGGAACACTGAAGCTTTCTTT
TRBJ2-5 TRBD2 TRBV7-2 once CASSLAVPAGETQYF TGTGCCAGCAGCTTAGCTGTCCCAGCGGGGGAGACCCAGTACTTC
TRBJ1-3 NA TRBV5-5 NA CASSAQGSGNTIYF TGTGCCAGCAGCGCACAGGGTTCCGGAAACACCATATATTTT
TRBJ1-4 NA TRBV29-1 NA CSVVEGRGNEKLFF TGCAGCGTTGTCGAGGGTCGGGGTAATGAAAAACTGTTTTTT
TRBJ2-7 TRBD2 TRBV11-3 NA CASSRGTSGARLGEEQYF TGTGCCAGCAGCCGTGGGACTAGCGGGGCCCGCTTGGGGGAGGAGCAGTACTTC
TRBJ1-1 NA TRBV5-1 NA CASSLGGGDEAFF TGCGCCAGCAGCTTGGGGGGCGGAGATGAAGCTTTCTTT
TRBJ1-1 NA TRBV9 NA CASSRGMNTEAFF TGTGCCAGCAGTAGAGGGATGAACACTGAAGCTTTCTTT
TRBJ1-3 NA TRBV11-2 NA CASSLDPGFGNTIYF TGTGCCAGCAGCTTAGATCCCGGGTTCGGAAACACCATATATTTT
TRBJ1-1 TRBD1 TRBV19 NA CASSPRGQVTEAFF TGTGCCAGTAGTCCCAGGGGGCAAGTCACTGAAGCTTTCTTT
TRBJ1-5 NA TRBV6-6 NA CASTPDSDQPQHF TGTGCCAGCACCCCGGACAGCGATCAGCCCCAGCATTTT
TRBJ2-1 TRBD2 TRBV28 NA CASSGPRTSRGRYNEQFF TGTGCCAGCAGTGGGCCCAGGACTAGCCGGGGGCGATACAATGAGCAGTTCTTC
TRBJ1-2 NA TRBV6-5 NA CASSITVNYGYTF TGTGCCAGCAGTATCACAGTGAACTATGGCTACACCTTC
TRBJ1-5 TRBD1 TRBV27 NA CASSTGAGTGGSQPQHF TGTGCCAGCAGCACAGGTGCCGGGACAGGGGGCAGTCAGCCCCAGCATTTT
TRBJ2-7 NA TRBV5-1 NA CASNLEGDEQYF TGCGCCAGCAACTTGGAAGGGGACGAGCAGTACTTC
TRBJ1-6 TRBD1 TRBV5-4 NA CASTQGAVNSPLHF TGTGCCAGCACCCAGGGGGCCGTAAATTCACCCCTCCACTTT
TRBJ1-1 TRBD1 TRBV5-1 NA CASSYRGLITEAFF TGCGCCAGCAGCTACAGGGGGCTAATCACTGAAGCTTTCTTT
TRBJ1-6 NA TRBV6-1 NA CASSPSNSPLHF TGTGCCAGCAGTCCCTCTAATTCACCCCTCCACTTT
TRBJ1-1 NA TRBV25-1 NA CASSEFRSAGSNTEAFF TGTGCCAGCAGTGAATTTCGAAGTGCGGGGTCGAACACTGAAGCTTTCTTT
TRBJ2-5 NA TRBV2 NA CASSEDSSWETQYF TGTGCCAGCAGTGAAGATTCTAGTTGGGAGACCCAGTACTTC
TRBJ1-2 TRBD1 TRBV7-2 once CASSIWTGGVGGYTF TGTGCCAGCAGCATTTGGACAGGGGGCGTAGGGGGCTACACCTTC
TRBJ2-7 TRBD1 TRBV28 NA CASRGTGMYEQYF TGTGCCAGCCGAGGGACAGGAATGTACGAGCAGTACTTC
TRBJ1-2 NA TRBV7-9 few CASSLGHQIGYTF TGTGCCAGCAGCCTAGGACACCAGATCGGCTACACCTTC
TRBJ1-1 NA TRBV5-1 once CASSLVSQGVTEAFF TGCGCCAGCAGCTTGGTTTCACAGGGAGTCACTGAAGCTTTCTTT
TRBJ1-2 NA TRBV28 NA CASSFVGLYGYTF TGTGCCAGCAGTTTTGTCGGACTCTATGGCTACACCTTC
TRBJ2-7 NA TRBV21-1 NA CASSKGTLDYEQYF TGTGCCAGCAGCAAAGGGACATTAGACTACGAGCAGTACTTC
TRBJ2-3 TRBD2 TRBV19 few CASRAGGWTDTQYF TGTGCCAGTCGGGCGGGAGGATGGACAGATACGCAGTATTTT
TRBJ2-3 TRBD1 TRBV5-6 NA CASSGTGGITDTQYF TGTGCCAGCAGCGGGACAGGGGGGATCACAGATACGCAGTATTTT
TRBJ1-2 NA TRBV7-8 NA CASSLTSEGYGYTF TGTGCCAGCAGCTTGACTTCGGAGGGGTATGGCTACACCTTC